This is a list of T cell receptor beta chains from one sample in a study of blood T cell repertoires in COVID-19. The data were produced by immunoSEQ multiplex PCR, yet TCRdb's version contains in-frame clones alone and is incomplete. The sample consists of roughly 170,000 clones, over 70% of them appearing once. The sample taken for sequencing was PBMCs or T cells enriched from blood (not recorded which). These receptors all come from a woman aged 45-60 years in a cohort exposed to, infected with or recovered from COVID-19 (not recorded which). Both conserved end residues are part of each CDR3. D genes are given only for firm matches. The size entry is marked missing in some rows and otherwise reads once, few, many or a size class.

j_call	d_call	cdr3_length	v_call	clone_size	cdr3_aa	cdr3_nt
TRBJ2-3	TRBD2	19	TRBV15	NA	CATSRDRRTSGNYVRTQYF	TGTGCCACCAGCAGAGATAGAAGGACTAGCGGGAACTACGTAAGGACGCAGTATTTT
TRBJ2-4	NA	16	TRBV4-1	NA	CASSFMGALAKNIQYF	TGCGCCAGCAGCTTCATGGGGGCCCTAGCCAAAAACATTCAGTACTTC
TRBJ2-7	TRBD2	17	TRBV3-1/TRBV3-2	NA	CASSQQGTSGGADEQYF	TGTGCCAGCAGCCAACAGGGGACTAGCGGGGGGGCGGACGAGCAGTACTTC
TRBJ1-5	NA	13	TRBV3-1/TRBV3-2	NA	CASSQRGNQPQHF	TGTGCCAGCAGCCAGAGAGGGAATCAGCCCCAGCATTTT
TRBJ2-2	NA	14	TRBV6-1	NA	CASSDIPNTGELFF	TGTGCCAGCAGTGATATTCCGAACACCGGGGAGCTGTTTTTT
TRBJ2-3	TRBD2	19	TRBV4-2	NA	CASSQDIGVAGGRLDTQYF	TGTGCCAGCAGCCAAGATATCGGCGTAGCGGGAGGGCGATTAGATACGCAGTATTTT
TRBJ2-7	TRBD1	15	TRBV4-1	once	CASSQARDRGHEQYF	TGCGCCAGCAGCCAAGCCCGGGACAGGGGACACGAGCAGTACTTC
TRBJ2-3	NA	11	TRBV9	NA	CASSREDTQYF	TGTGCCAGCAGCCGCGAAGATACGCAGTATTTT
TRBJ1-5	TRBD1	15	TRBV5-5	NA	CASSPQGGRGQPQHF	TGTGCCAGCAGTCCACAGGGGGGAAGGGGTCAGCCCCAGCATTTT
TRBJ2-7	NA	13	TRBV12-3/TRBV12-4	NA	CATSRDQNGEQYF	TGTGCCACCTCGCGGGATCAAAATGGGGAGCAGTACTTC
TRBJ2-3	TRBD2	13	TRBV27	NA	CASRLAGVDTQYF	TGTGCCAGCAGGCTAGCGGGGGTCGATACGCAGTATTTT
TRBJ2-2	NA	16	TRBV13	NA	CASSSRRTTNTGELFF	TGTGCCAGCAGCAGCCGGAGGACTACGAACACCGGGGAGCTGTTTTTT
TRBJ1-3	NA	14	TRBV30	NA	CAWSDIPSGNTIYF	TGTGCCTGGTCGGACATTCCCTCTGGAAACACCATATATTTT
TRBJ2-5	TRBD1	16	TRBV9	NA	CASSVSGQGVEETQYF	TGTGCCAGCAGCGTTTCTGGACAGGGGGTAGAAGAGACCCAGTACTTC
TRBJ1-2	TRBD1	14	TRBV28	NA	CASSHRTGPYGYTF	TGTGCCAGCAGTCACCGGACAGGACCCTATGGCTACACCTTC
TRBJ1-5	TRBD1	14	TRBV28	NA	CASRQGTGNQPQHF	TGTGCCAGCAGGCAAGGGACAGGCAATCAGCCCCAGCATTTT
TRBJ1-5	NA	15	TRBV28	NA	CASSPLGASNQPQHF	TGTGCCAGCAGCCCTCTTGGGGCTAGCAATCAGCCCCAGCATTTT
TRBJ1-2	TRBD1	15	TRBV7-9	few	CASGEQGTGGIGYTF	TGTGCCAGCGGGGAACAGGGGACAGGGGGAATTGGCTACACCTTC
TRBJ2-5	NA	14	TRBV19	NA	CASSIQPGEETQYF	TGTGCCAGTAGTATACAACCGGGAGAAGAGACCCAGTACTTC
TRBJ1-2	NA	13	TRBV10-3	NA	CAISSGVVYGYTF	TGTGCCATCAGTTCCGGAGTGGTGTATGGCTACACCTTC
TRBJ1-6	NA	15	TRBV5-1	NA	CASSLDRYYNSPLHF	TGCGCCAGCAGCTTGGATCGCTATTATAATTCACCCCTCCACTTT
TRBJ2-7	NA	12	TRBV11-3	NA	CASSLRGGEQYF	TGTGCCAGCAGCTTACGGGGTGGCGAGCAGTACTTC
TRBJ1-1	NA	11	TRBV25-1	once	CASSTATEAFF	TGTGCCAGCAGTACCGCGACTGAAGCTTTCTTT
TRBJ2-7	NA	14	TRBV9	NA	CASSVDSFFYEQYF	TGTGCCAGCAGCGTAGATAGCTTTTTCTACGAGCAGTACTTC
TRBJ2-5	NA	12	TRBV3-1/TRBV3-2	few	CASRDRKETQYF	TGTGCCAGCAGGGACAGAAAAGAGACCCAGTACTTC
TRBJ2-3	TRBD2	14	TRBV2	NA	CASRAGPMSDTQYF	TGTGCCAGCAGAGCGGGACCTATGTCAGATACGCAGTATTTT
TRBJ2-5	NA	10	TRBV29-1	few	CSVAVETQYF	TGCAGCGTGGCAGTGGAGACCCAGTACTTC
TRBJ2-3	TRBD2	21	TRBV9	NA	CASSSQLGRGTSGGSTDTQYF	TGTGCCAGCAGCTCACAATTAGGTCGTGGGACTAGCGGGGGAAGCACAGATACGCAGTATTTT
TRBJ1-4	NA	15	TRBV28	NA	CASRTPGLINEKLFF	TGTGCCAGCAGAACCCCGGGACTGATCAATGAAAAACTGTTTTTT
TRBJ2-2	NA	16	TRBV7-9	NA	CASSPRDLQNTGELFF	TGTGCCAGCAGCCCGAGGGACTTGCAGAACACCGGGGAGCTGTTTTTT
TRBJ1-2	NA	14	TRBV11-2	NA	CASSLASRDYGYTF	TGTGCCAGCAGCTTAGCTTCCAGGGATTATGGCTACACCTTC
TRBJ2-4	TRBD1	15	TRBV15	NA	CATSPGQGILDIQYF	TGTGCCACCAGCCCTGGACAGGGGATCCTGGACATTCAGTACTTC
TRBJ1-1	TRBD1	13	TRBV5-1	NA	CASSVEGAAEAFF	TGCGCCAGCAGCGTCGAGGGGGCCGCTGAAGCTTTCTTT
TRBJ1-2	NA	14	TRBV25-1	NA	CASSVTGQSYGYTF	TGTGCCAGCAGTGTCACAGGGCAGAGCTATGGCTACACCTTC
TRBJ2-5	NA	13	TRBV5-1	NA	CASSFGVGETQYF	TGCGCCAGCAGCTTTGGAGTGGGAGAGACCCAGTACTTC
TRBJ2-5	TRBD2	15	TRBV10-3	NA	CAISEPSGGVETQYF	TGTGCCATCAGTGAGCCTAGCGGGGGGGTAGAGACCCAGTACTTC
TRBJ2-7	NA	13	TRBV5-1	NA	CASSWGGGNEQYF	TGCGCCAGCAGCTGGGGCGGCGGGAACGAGCAGTACTTC
TRBJ1-5	NA	15	TRBV19	NA	CASTVRATFNQPQHF	TGTGCCAGTACAGTTCGAGCGACTTTCAATCAGCCCCAGCATTTT
TRBJ1-1	NA	12	TRBV12-3/TRBV12-4	many	CASSNIVSEAFF	TGTGCCAGCAGTAATATTGTCTCTGAAGCTTTCTTT
TRBJ2-1	TRBD2	17	TRBV10-1	NA	CASSESSVLAGGNEQFF	TGCGCCAGCAGTGAGTCGTCAGTACTAGCGGGAGGCAATGAGCAGTTCTTC
TRBJ1-1	NA	12	TRBV7-6	NA	CASSLGGGEAFF	TGTGCCAGCAGCTTAGGGGGGGGAGAAGCTTTCTTT
TRBJ2-1	NA	11	TRBV7-8	NA	CASSQRDEQFF	TGTGCCAGCAGCCAGCGGGATGAGCAGTTCTTC
TRBJ2-7	TRBD2	14	TRBV10-3	NA	CAISEGGGTYEQYF	TGTGCCATCAGTGAGGGCGGGGGAACCTACGAGCAGTACTTC
TRBJ1-6	TRBD1	18	TRBV4-3	NA	CASSEGQGQSSYNSPLHF	TGCGCCAGCAGCGAAGGACAGGGGCAAAGCTCCTATAATTCACCCCTCCACTTT
TRBJ2-5	NA	14	TRBV27	NA	CASSFRTAQETQYF	TGTGCCAGCAGTTTTCGGACAGCTCAAGAGACCCAGTACTTC
TRBJ2-1	TRBD2	18	TRBV5-1	NA	CASSLVDSTSGFYNEQFF	TGCGCCAGCAGTTTGGTGGATAGCACTAGCGGTTTCTACAATGAGCAGTTCTTC
TRBJ1-3	NA	19	TRBV28	NA	CATLPGGQTGPSSGNTIYF	TGTGCCACCCTCCCGGGGGGACAAACAGGGCCCAGCTCTGGAAACACCATATATTTT
TRBJ2-3	NA	13	TRBV29-1	NA	CSVDDTSTDTQYF	TGCAGCGTTGACGACACTAGCACAGATACGCAGTATTTT
TRBJ2-1	TRBD2	16	TRBV6-6	NA	CASSQPGLAVYNEQFF	TGTGCCAGCAGTCAGCCGGGACTAGCGGTCTACAATGAGCAGTTCTTC
TRBJ2-7	TRBD2	14	TRBV2	NA	CASSGEGIKSEQYF	TGTGCCAGCAGTGGGGAGGGGATTAAGAGCGAGCAGTACTTC
TRBJ1-1	NA	16	TRBV7-9	NA	CASSLASGQGGTEAFF	TGTGCCAGCAGCTTAGCATCTGGGCAGGGAGGTACTGAAGCTTTCTTT